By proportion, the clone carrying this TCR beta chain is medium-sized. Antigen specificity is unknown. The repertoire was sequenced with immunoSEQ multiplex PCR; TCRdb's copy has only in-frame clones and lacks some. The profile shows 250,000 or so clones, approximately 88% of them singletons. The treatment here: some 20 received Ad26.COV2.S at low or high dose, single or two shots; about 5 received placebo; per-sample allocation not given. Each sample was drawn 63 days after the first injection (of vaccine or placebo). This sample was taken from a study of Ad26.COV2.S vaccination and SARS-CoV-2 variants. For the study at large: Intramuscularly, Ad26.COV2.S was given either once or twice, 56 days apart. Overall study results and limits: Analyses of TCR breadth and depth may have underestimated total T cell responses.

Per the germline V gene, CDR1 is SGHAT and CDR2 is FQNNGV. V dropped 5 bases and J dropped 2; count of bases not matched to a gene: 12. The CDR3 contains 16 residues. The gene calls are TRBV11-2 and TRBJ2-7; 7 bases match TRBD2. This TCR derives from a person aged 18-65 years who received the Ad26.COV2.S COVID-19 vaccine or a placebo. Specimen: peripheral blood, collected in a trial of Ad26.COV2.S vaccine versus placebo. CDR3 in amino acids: CASSDSGQGGTYEQYF. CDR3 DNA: TGTGCCAGCAGCGACTCGGGCCAGGGAGGGACCTACGAGCAGTACTTC.